This TCR beta chain was recorded in a study of T cell responses to AZD1222 COVID-19 vaccine. Across the whole study: Whether given at about 4 or about 12 weeks, second doses were pooled.

The repertoire was sequenced with immunoSEQ multiplex PCR; TCRdb's copy has only in-frame clones and lacks some. The repertoire consists of around 120,000 clones, with about 90% occurring once and the leading ten covering 3.5% to 5%. Comments on this clone: As yet, its antigen is unknown.

Germline V CDR1 and CDR2: SGHAT, FQNNGV. This CDR3 contains 14 residues. The V end lost 1 base, the J end lost 5 bases, and 11 bases lay between the germline ends. Findings and limits, study-wide: Spike-specific TCRs gained breadth and depth after people received two AZD1222 doses. A mostly white British donor set with more females was recruited, and clonal diversity was possibly underestimated.

The J gene is TRBJ1-2, the V gene TRBV11-2, with D possibly being TRBD1 (6 bases). This specimen was peripheral blood, taken on day 0 of AZD1222 vaccination. The source of this sequence is an adult in good health. The CDR3 nucleotides are TGTGCCAGCAGCTTAGTTGGGGGGGCGTATGGCTACACCTTC. It translates to CASSLVGGAYGYTF. The full variable domain, in which reference TRBV11-2 and TRBJ1-2 provide the parts outside the CDR3, is EAGVAQSPRYKIIEKRQSVAFWCNPISGHATLYWYQQILGQGPKLLIQFQNNGVVDDSQLPKDRFSAERLKGVDSTLKIQPAKLEDSAVYLCASSLVGGAYGYTFGSGTRLTVV.